A selection of T cell receptor beta chains follows, all from one sample in a study of blood T cell repertoires in COVID-19. Here immunoSEQ multiplex PCR was the method, and the copy in TCRdb shows in-frame clones only, minus some. The profile shows just over 350,000 clones, 65% to 90% of them singletons. Sequenced sample: peripheral blood. Receptors originate from a woman aged 60 to 75 with COVID-19, enrolled during active disease. CDR3s include the opening cysteine and the closing phenylalanine or tryptophan. The order of the fields is V gene, D gene, J gene, CDR3 length, clone size, CDR3 protein, CDR3 DNA. A D gene is named only where the DNA matches it firmly. Size is omitted from some rows. Given values are once, few, many or a class for expanded clones.

>TRBV29-1|-|TRBJ1-1|14|-
CSVVAVEGSAEAFF
TGCAGCGTTGTGGCCGTTGAGGGCAGCGCTGAAGCTTTCTTT
>TRBV5-4|-|TRBJ1-2|15|-
CASSLPVWGEYGYTF
TGTGCCAGCAGCTTGCCCGTGTGGGGGGAATATGGCTACACCTTC
>TRBV5-1|TRBD1|TRBJ1-4|15|-
CASSLQGQGNEKLFF
TGCGCCAGCAGCTTGCAGGGACAGGGTAATGAAAAACTGTTTTTT
>TRBV2|-|TRBJ2-1|12|-
CASSETGFEQFF
TGTGCCAGCAGTGAAACGGGGTTTGAGCAGTTCTTC
>TRBV5-1|-|TRBJ1-1|14|-
CASSSLSRGTEAFF
TGCGCCAGCAGCTCACTATCGCGCGGCACTGAAGCTTTCTTT
>TRBV9|TRBD2|TRBJ2-2|17|-
CASSPSKVAGYTGELFF
TGTGCCAGCAGCCCCTCCAAGGTAGCGGGGTATACCGGGGAGCTGTTTTTT
>TRBV7-9|-|TRBJ2-5|14|-
CASSGWTTQETQYF
TGTGCCAGCAGCGGTTGGACTACTCAAGAGACCCAGTACTTC
>TRBV7-9|-|TRBJ1-2|12|once
CASSLGYDGYTF
TGTGCCAGCAGCTTAGGTTATGATGGCTACACCTTC
>TRBV9|TRBD2|TRBJ2-5|14|few
CASSVAGGAETQYF
TGTGCCAGCAGCGTAGCCGGGGGGGCTGAGACCCAGTACTTC
>TRBV5-6|-|TRBJ2-1|14|-
CASSLEFGGGEQFF
TGTGCCAGCAGCTTGGAATTTGGGGGAGGTGAGCAGTTCTTC
>TRBV5-1|-|TRBJ2-7|15|-
CASSLNPGVTYEQYF
TGCGCCAGCAGCTTGAATCCGGGGGTTACCTACGAGCAGTACTTC
>TRBV3-1/TRBV3-2|TRBD2|TRBJ2-1|18|-
CASSPGLAGGGSYNEQFF
TGTGCCAGCAGCCCCGGACTAGCGGGGGGAGGCTCCTACAATGAGCAGTTCTTC
>TRBV18|TRBD2|TRBJ2-2|16|few
CASSPDGGRNTGELFF
TGTGCCAGCTCACCCGACGGGGGGAGGAACACCGGGGAGCTGTTTTTT
>TRBV6-5|-|TRBJ1-2|15|-
CASSSAGGTVYGYTF
TGTGCCAGCAGTTCCGCAGGAGGGACGGTTTATGGCTACACCTTC
>TRBV6-5|TRBD1|TRBJ1-1|15|once
CASSSRQGMNTEAFF
TGTGCCAGCAGTTCCCGACAGGGGATGAACACTGAAGCTTTCTTT
>TRBV27|-|TRBJ2-7|16|-
CASSLTTGGASYEQYF
TGTGCCAGCAGTCTGACGACAGGTGGGGCCTCCTACGAGCAGTACTTC
>TRBV3-1/TRBV3-2|-|TRBJ2-1|16|-
CASSRFEGGSYNEQFF
TGTGCCAGCAGCCGATTTGAGGGTGGATCCTACAATGAGCAGTTCTTC
>TRBV9|TRBD2|TRBJ2-7|18|-
CASSVTRLAGATSYEQYF
TGTGCCAGCAGCGTAACTAGACTAGCGGGGGCCACGTCCTACGAGCAGTACTTC
>TRBV11-3|TRBD1|TRBJ2-1|15|-
CASSFGGTGNNEQFF
TGTGCCAGCAGCTTCGGAGGGACAGGGAACAATGAGCAGTTCTTC
>TRBV27|TRBD1|TRBJ1-2|13|-
CASRLTGVNGYTF
TGTGCCAGCAGACTCACAGGGGTTAATGGCTACACCTTC
>TRBV7-9|TRBD2|TRBJ2-7|15|-
CASSFMGLESDEQYF
TGTGCCAGCAGCTTCATGGGACTAGAGTCGGACGAGCAGTACTTC
>TRBV19|-|TRBJ1-2|13|-
CASSLTGNSGYTF
TGTGCCAGTAGCCTGACAGGAAACTCTGGCTACACCTTC
>TRBV30|-|TRBJ2-3|16|-
CAWSLGTPPSTDTQYF
TGTGCCTGGAGTCTCGGGACTCCTCCGAGCACAGATACGCAGTATTTT
>TRBV6-5|-|TRBJ1-6|15|-
CASSRPGTPNSPLHF
TGTGCCAGCAGCAGACCCGGGACACCTAATTCACCCCTCCACTTT
>TRBV10-3|TRBD1|TRBJ2-3|14|-
CANGQGGYTDTQYF
TGTGCCAACGGACAGGGGGGATACACAGATACGCAGTATTTT
>TRBV6-5|-|TRBJ1-6|14|-
CASSYSGDNSPLHF
TGTGCCAGCAGTTACTCAGGGGATAATTCACCCCTCCACTTT
>TRBV27|TRBD1|TRBJ1-3|13|-
CASSLGQGYTIYF
TGTGCCAGCAGCCTGGGACAGGGATACACCATATATTTT
>TRBV19|TRBD1|TRBJ2-1|13|-
CASSISRDREQFF
TGTGCCAGTAGTATATCTCGGGACAGGGAGCAGTTCTTC
>TRBV7-9|TRBD1|TRBJ1-2|14|-
CASSDGTVNYGYTF
TGTGCCAGCAGCGACGGGACAGTTAACTATGGCTACACCTTC
>TRBV7-2|-|TRBJ1-6|16|once
CASSLGGRGWNSPLHF
TGTGCCAGCAGCTTAGGAGGGCGGGGTTGGAATTCACCCCTCCACTTT
>TRBV19|-|TRBJ2-7|14|-
CASSILQGWNEQYF
TGTGCCAGTAGTATTTTGCAGGGGTGGAACGAGCAGTACTTC
>TRBV2|TRBD1|TRBJ2-1|15|-
CASSSRTGGYNEQFF
TGTGCCAGCAGTTCTCGGACAGGGGGGTACAATGAGCAGTTCTTC
>TRBV10-2|TRBD2|TRBJ2-5|14|-
CATLPGGSEETQYF
TGCGCCACCCTACCGGGGGGATCGGAAGAGACCCAGTACTTC
>TRBV6-1|TRBD1|TRBJ1-5|18|-
CASSELGYRGKRSQPQHF
TGTGCCAGCAGTGAACTTGGTTACAGGGGGAAGAGGAGTCAGCCCCAGCATTTT
>TRBV4-2|-|TRBJ2-7|14|-
CASSVTGTANEQYF
TGTGCCAGCAGCGTCACCGGGACTGCGAACGAGCAGTACTTC
>TRBV13|TRBD2|TRBJ2-3|17|-
CASIAPSGGTLTDTQYF
TGTGCCAGCATCGCCCCTAGCGGGGGGACCCTCACAGATACGCAGTATTTT
>TRBV7-2|TRBD1|TRBJ1-5|15|-
CASSFQQGNNQPQHF
TGTGCCAGCAGCTTTCAACAGGGGAACAATCAGCCCCAGCATTTT
>TRBV11-3|-|TRBJ1-2|11|-
CASSPRGGYTF
TGTGCCAGCAGCCCCAGGGGAGGCTACACCTTC
>TRBV20-1|TRBD1|TRBJ2-7|16|-
CSASRSGTGGIGEQYF
TGCAGTGCTAGTCGTTCTGGGACAGGGGGAATTGGAGAGCAGTACTTC
>TRBV7-8|TRBD1|TRBJ1-1|14|-
CASSLRQGGTEAFF
TGTGCCAGCAGCTTAAGACAGGGGGGCACTGAAGCTTTCTTT
>TRBV16|-|TRBJ2-3|16|-
CASSRSSGIDRNTQYF
TGTGCCAGCAGCCGATCATCCGGGATCGACCGGAATACGCAGTATTTT
>TRBV2|TRBD2|TRBJ2-3|17|-
CASSEMGLRAGPDTQYF
TGTGCCAGCAGTGAGATGGGCCTAAGAGCGGGGCCAGATACGCAGTATTTT
>TRBV13|-|TRBJ2-4|17|-
CASSHTTGTGAKNIQYF
TGTGCCAGCAGCCACACTACCGGGACTGGGGCCAAAAACATTCAGTACTTC
>TRBV9|TRBD2|TRBJ2-1|17|-
CASSPPRGTSGLDEQFF
TGTGCCAGCAGTCCCCCCCGGGGGACTAGCGGCCTGGATGAGCAGTTCTTC
>TRBV12-3/TRBV12-4|-|TRBJ1-2|13|-
CASSWARGGGYTF
TGTGCCAGCAGTTGGGCCCGGGGGGGAGGCTACACCTTC